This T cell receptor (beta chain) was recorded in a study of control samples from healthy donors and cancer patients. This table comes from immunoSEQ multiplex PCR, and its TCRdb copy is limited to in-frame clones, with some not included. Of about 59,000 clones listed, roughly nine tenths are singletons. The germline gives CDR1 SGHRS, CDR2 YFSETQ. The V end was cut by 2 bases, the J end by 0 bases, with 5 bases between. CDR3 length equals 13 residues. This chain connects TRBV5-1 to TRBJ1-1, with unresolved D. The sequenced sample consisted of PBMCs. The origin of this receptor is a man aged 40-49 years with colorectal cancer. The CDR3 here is CASSLGMNTEAFF. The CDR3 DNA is TGCGCCAGCAGCTTAGGTATGAACACTGAAGCTTTCTTT.